This TCR beta chain comes out of a study of T cells in Graves' hyperthyroidism and ophthalmopathy. About the research overall: Peripheral blood draws took place at initial diagnosis, ahead of any treatment.

A patient was excluded if there was uncontrolled infection, other autoimmune disease, pregnancy or lactation. Amplified regions were TCR beta CDR3 sequences from RNA transcripts. In the first-round RT-PCR of the TCR CDR3, the HTBI primer set was used. TCRdb re-derived calls from the multiplex PCR reads in MiXCR, one entry per CDR3 protein. The sample yields around 250,000 distinct CDR3 sequences, about 24% seen once. Study-level points and caveats: From stable hyperthyroidism, ophthalmopathy was separated by a 13 V-J model. Ophthalmopathy onset followed model prediction by a median roughly 6.5 months.

With regard to this clonotype: Its antigen is unidentified. One junction end does not reproduce the germline sequence, and a read error may be involved.

The sequenced material came from blood. The sequence was obtained from a woman in her 40s with Graves' ophthalmopathy.

CDR3 DNA: TGCGCCAGCACCTACCCCGGGAAAGGGGGAAACGGGGAGCTGTCTTTT. This translates into CASTYPGKGGNGELSF. This sequence joins TRBV5-1 and TRBJ2-2; D possibly corresponds to TRBD1 (6 bases). The V gene's germline CDR1 is SGHRS and CDR2 YFSETQ. This CDR3 contains 16 residues.